This TCR beta chain derives from a study of shared clonotypes between healthy human individuals (TCRdb year 2020). For the wider study: Three men and a couple of women, aged 18 to 49 years, made up the cohort. For each donor, CD4 naive and CD4 memory were each given three plates, CD8 naive was given two plates, and CD8 memory was given one plate. The study deeply sequenced blood TCR repertoires of five healthy adults to estimate repertoire size and the extent of clonotype sharing between individuals. Libraries were prepared and TCR repertoires were sequenced by different laboratories using diverse techniques, in order to increase sequencing depth and limit assay-specific biases. Each donor's leukapheresis produced roughly between roughly 0.85 and 10 billion PBMCs.

TCR CDR3 regions were amplified from genomic DNA by multiplex PCR using the deep immunoSEQ assay. For each cell subset, the extracted genomic DNA was distributed evenly across all wells of several immunoSEQ 96-well plates, and each plate served as one replicate. For sorted subsets, 150 to 250 ng of genomic DNA, equivalent to roughly 33,000 T cell genomes, went into each replicate PCR. Purified libraries were measured with a Qubit 3.0 fluorometer, size-checked on a Bioanalyzer 2100, and measured again with the KAPA Library Quantification kit. A separate single-read 150-cycle Illumina NextSeq 550 flow cell was used to sequence each immunoSEQ 96-well plate. In the authors' own workflow: The immunoSEQ output contained only junctional sequences without quality scores, so filtering could not match that applied to full-length reads. Sequences were annotated with PyIR, a Python wrapper for IgBLAST v1.9, using IMGT germline references to assign V/J genes and CDR3. Reads were filtered out if the reads had weak V/J assignments (E-value above 1e-6), no CDR3, stop codons, out-of-frame junctions, or ambiguous translated residues. V3J clonotypes were defined as sequences sharing the same inferred V gene, J gene, and CDR3 amino acid sequence. Percentage overlap between repertoires was calculated by dividing the number of shared unique clonotypes by the size of the smaller repertoire. RTK rarefaction, the Chao1 estimator, and Recon v2.1 estimates of unobserved clonotypes were used to assess repertoire richness. OLGA was used to compute generation probabilities for all TCRbeta clonotypes that the gDNA method yielded from a handful of donors. The source is immuneACCESS, and TCRdb retained only in-frame sequences with V and J called. Part of the clones is not carried over; for the studies checked, unresolved V genes explain less than half of this, and the remainder is unexplained. V, J and clone size are taken as reported in that table, and D and trimming were inferred from the DNA itself. Counted in this sample were about 2.3 million clones; 85% to 95% of them appeared once. About 0.41% of the sample is in the top ten clones.

Of note for this clone: This clone's antigen is unknown. It has no much larger one-base neighbor in the sample; base qualities were not kept.

Reading from cysteine to phenylalanine, the CDR3 counts 14 amino acids. The retained sequence is limited to the CDR3, 42 bases, with the frame set at the first base. Clipping removes 5 bases from V and 2 bases from J, with 2 as the unmatched junction base count. From the germline V gene, CDR1 is ENHRY and CDR2 is SYGVKD. Healthy HIV-negative adults with no recently reported acute infections or vaccinations were included as donors. Only Caucasian adults living in Nashville, Tennessee, USA were represented among the donors. Magnetic negative selection was used to enrich CD4+ T cells, after which naive cells were positively selected on CD45RA and the negative fraction became the memory subset. After blood collection by leukapheresis, PBMCs were isolated using Ficoll-Histopaque density gradient centrifugation and then cryopreserved in the vapor phase of liquid nitrogen. Analytical flow cytometry was used to check the purity and quantity of every magnetically sorted T cell population. Each sorted fraction had its genomic DNA isolated and then quantified by UV absorbance on a Nanodrop 2000c.

General conclusions and limits of the study: Only blood was sampled, and tissue TCR repertoires likely differ from those in blood. Based on pairwise subsampling, the degree of clonotype sharing among donors was expected to be affected by sequencing depth. About 5% of naive CD4, around 4% of naive CD8, 2.3% of memory CD4, and 0.4% of memory CD8 clonotypes were shared across several donors. Clonotypes shared by all four sorted-subset donors showed higher generation probabilities than non-shared clonotypes. Even with the large sequencing depth, rarefaction of the sorted-subset datasets indicated that sequencing was incomplete. Naive subsets generally had larger estimated clonotype richness than memory subsets. The small number of donors limited the genetic and exposure-history diversity represented.

The sample was naive CD4+ T cells from PBMCs. The cell subset or site label on this specimen signifies: CD45RA+ positively selected. The source of this sequence is a man aged 18 to 29 in good health. Some clones in this sample may be carry-over from other donors' samples. The chain couples TRBV10-3 to TRBJ1-5, with 8 bases matching TRBD1. The CDR3 loop reads CAISQGAGNQPQHF. Here is the DNA: TGTGCCATCAGTCAGGGGGCGGGCAATCAGCCCCAGCATTTT.